This T cell receptor beta chain was sequenced in a study of identical twins. The table lists this clonotype with a few counts. Antigen specificity is unknown. Study results and limitations: Potential partial confounding of zero-insertion analyses by invariant MAIT and iNKT cells was noted. Carriage of fewer insertions was seen in abundant cord blood beta clonotypes, whereas memory repertoires showed none. Excess twin sharing in beta out-of-frame sequences was weaker.

Germline V CDR1 and CDR2: MNHNS, SASEGT. V shed 7 bases, J shed 5 bases, and the junction held 8 bases outside the gene matches. The CDR3 totals 14 residues. MiXCR, applied by TCRdb to the 5' RACE reads, yields one record per CDR3 protein. This sample has a few hundred thousand distinct CDR3 sequences; 8% to 9% occur once, and the top ten carry approximately 2%. These data were likewise used in another study, on yellow fever vaccine responses in identical twins.

Specimen: memory (CD45RO+) T cells sorted from blood. The V call is TRBV6-1, the J call TRBJ2-1; 7 bases are a match to TRBD2. This TCR was recovered from a woman in her late teens or twenties in good health. The CDR3 bases are TGTGCCAGCACCTCGGGACTATTAAACAATGAGCAGTTCTTC. Protein product: CASTSGLLNNEQFF.